These 27 T cell receptor beta chains were all obtained from the same sample, sequenced in a study of blood T cell repertoires in COVID-19. Only in-frame clones appear in the TCRdb table, and some are missing; sequencing was by immunoSEQ multiplex PCR. The sample records 200,000 to 300,000 clones, approximately 83% being singletons. The specimen sequenced was peripheral blood. These receptors were collected from a woman in her 30s who had recovered from COVID-19.

The chain recombines TRBV20-1 with TRBJ1-2, with 7 bases lining up with TRBD1. The CDR3 covers 13 residues. Unmatched junction bases numbered 9, after V lost 3 bases and J lost 8 bases. CDR1 and CDR2 from the germline V gene are DFQATT and SNEGSKA (reference sequence). CDR3 sequence reads: CSASLEGARGYTF. CDR3 sequence (DNA): TGCAGTGCTAGTTTGGAGGGGGCGAGAGGCTACACCTTC.

The rearrangement joins TRBV12-3 or TRBV12-4 to TRBJ2-4; TRBD1 agrees at 8 bases. There are 13 residues in the CDR3. The V segment lost 7 bases and the J segment 4 bases; nucleotides outside the gene matches: 3. The chain's CDR3 is CASTGGVKNIQYF. The CDR3 region has the DNA TGTGCCAGCACAGGGGGCGTGAAAAACATTCAGTACTTC.

The V call is TRBV4-1, the J call TRBJ2-7, with 7 nucleotides matching TRBD1. From germline, CDR1 is MGHRA and CDR2 YSYEKL. The CDR3 runs to 14 residues. The V gene end was trimmed by 1 base and the J gene end by 6 bases; junction bases not matched to a gene: 6. In nucleotides, the CDR3 is TGCGCCAGCAGCCAAGGCGACAGGGTCGGCGAGCAGTACTTC. This gives the protein CASSQGDRVGEQYF.

In DNA form, the CDR3 reads TGTGCCTGGAGGAACCGGGGGGGTACTGGAAACACCATATATTTT. The encoded protein is CAWRNRGGTGNTIYF. J is TRBJ1-3 and V is TRBV30; D might be TRBD1 (5 bases). The V gene lost 3 bases and the J gene lost 2 bases, with 14 bases spanning the gap. The length of the CDR3 is 15 residues. Germline V CDR1 and CDR2: GTSNPN, SVGIG (reference sequence).

This clone appeared a few times. The chain couples TRBV2 to TRBJ1-3, with 7 nucleotides matching TRBD1. The CDR3 is 15 amino acids. Trimming removed 3 bases from V and 2 bases from J; junction bases left unmatched: 4. Germline V gene data show CDR1 as SNHLY and CDR2 as FYNNEI. In nucleotides, the CDR3 is TGTGCCAGCAGTGACCGGACAGGCGCTGGAAACACCATATATTTT. This sequence encodes CASSDRTGAGNTIYF.

V usage is TRBV5-1 and J usage is TRBJ2-1, with 12 bases identical to TRBD1. The germline gives CDR1 SGHRS, CDR2 YFSETQ. Trimming removed 3 bases from V and 6 bases from J; junction bases left unmatched: 4. The CDR3 length is 15 residues. The DNA of the CDR3 is TGCGCCAGCAGCTATGGGGACAGGGGGCCCAATGAGCAGTTCTTC. Translating gives CASSYGDRGPNEQFF.

The chain is built from TRBV7-6 and TRBJ2-2; TRBD1 agrees at 12 bases. Germline trimming cut 3 bases from V and 7 bases from J; bases unmatched to any gene: 6. Germline assignment: CDR1 SGHVS and CDR2 FNYEAQ. There are 16 residues in the CDR3. The CDR3 here is CASSLGQGALSGELFF. CDR3 nucleotide sequence: TGTGCCAGCAGCTTGGGACAGGGGGCTTTGAGCGGGGAGCTGTTTTTT.

This clone showed up just a few times. CDR3 loop: CASSSQGFLDTEAFF. DNA for the CDR3: TGTGCCAGCAGTTCCCAGGGCTTCCTGGACACTGAAGCTTTCTTT. The J gene is TRBJ1-1, the V gene TRBV6-5; D is possibly TRBD1 (5 bases). Germline-derived CDR1 and CDR2 are MNHEY and SVGAGI. The germline V and J ends were trimmed by 4 bases and 3 bases, with 15 bases remaining between them. This CDR3 has 15 residues.

This clone has just a few counts. The chain uses TRBV3-1 (or the pseudogene TRBV3-2) and TRBJ2-1; 11 bases are a match to TRBD1. This CDR3 spans 14 amino acids. Per the germline V gene, CDR1 is LGHDT and CDR2 is YNNKEL (reference sequence). After removal of 4 bases from V and 12 bases from J, the junction contained 8 bases not matched to a gene. The CDR3 region has the DNA TGTGCCAGCAGCCCCGGGACAGGGGGTAGGGGGCAGTTCTTC. It is translated as CASSPGTGGRGQFF.

The chain has TRBV10-1 and TRBJ1-4; possible D gene TRBD1, 5 bases. V dropped 0 bases and J dropped 7 bases, with 9 bases sitting between them. Germline V gene data show CDR1 as WNHNN and CDR2 as SYGVQD (reference sequence). The CDR3 contains 14 residues. CDR3 DNA sequence: TGCGCCAGCAGTGAGTCGGGGCGAGGTGAAAAACTGTTTTTT. Residues: CASSESGRGEKLFF.

The V and J genes are TRBV4-1 and TRBJ1-3, with 7 bases identical to TRBD1. This CDR3 region has 15 residues. With 4 bases clipped from V and 0 bases from J, the junction kept 3 bases outside the gene matches. Germline CDR1 MGHRA, CDR2 YSYEKL. CDR3: CASSPQGDSGNTIYF. CDR3 DNA: TGCGCCAGCAGCCCTCAGGGGGACTCTGGAAACACCATATATTTT.

J is TRBJ2-1 and V is TRBV5-5, with TRBD2 matching 7 bases. Germline assignment: CDR1 SGHKS and CDR2 YYEKEE (reference sequence). Losses at the gene ends were 3 bases for V and 4 bases for J; bases not matched to a gene: 7. The length of the CDR3 is 15 residues. Here the CDR3 reads CASSSGDYTYNEQFF. CDR3 DNA sequence: TGTGCCAGCAGCTCGGGGGACTATACTTACAATGAGCAGTTCTTC.

The rearrangement links TRBV6-2 or TRBV6-3 to TRBJ1-5; D unresolved. Germline V lookup: CDR1 MNHEY, CDR2 SVGEGT. With 6 bases removed from V and 5 bases from J, the gap between germline ends came to 20 bases. The CDR3 extends over 16 amino acids. CDR3 sequence reads: CASSSHLGGPDQPQHF. CDR3 DNA sequence: TGTGCCAGCAGCTCCCATTTAGGCGGGCCAGATCAGCCCCAGCATTTT.

This clone was detected once. The gene calls are TRBV11-3 and TRBJ1-1, with unresolved D. V was trimmed by 0 bases and J by 8 bases, leaving 10 bases between them. The germline V gene has CDR1 SGHNT and CDR2 YENEEA. This CDR3 has 13 residues. The CDR3 DNA follows: TGTGCCAGCAGCTTAGATCCCACGGGAGAAGCTTTCTTT. Protein: CASSLDPTGEAFF.

The chain joins TRBV7-9 to TRBJ2-1, with D uncertain. CDR1 and CDR2 from the germline V gene are SEHNR and FQNEAQ (reference sequence). CDR3 length: 12 amino acids. V was shortened by 1 base and J by 7 bases, with 5 bases between the two germline ends. CDR3 nucleotide sequence: TGTGCCAGCAGCTTAGATCGGAATGAGCAGTTCTTC. It is translated as CASSLDRNEQFF.

This clone was observed once. This chain links TRBV28 with TRBJ2-3; 7 bases fit TRBD2. Trimming at V came to 5 bases and at J to 4 bases, leaving 9 bases not matched to a gene. This CDR3 comprises 15 residues. CDR1 is MDHEN, CDR2 SYDVKM, per germline. Here the CDR3 DNA reads TGTGCCAGCAGTACATCTGGGACTATGTCAGATACGCAGTATTTT. Translated: CASSTSGTMSDTQYF.

The chain couples TRBV27 to TRBJ2-1; TRBD1 might be the D (6 bases). Germline lookup yields CDR1 MNHEY and CDR2 SMNVEV (reference sequence). V was clipped by 5 bases and J by 7 bases, with 9 bases between them. The length of the CDR3 is 12 residues. The CDR3 DNA sequence: TGTGCCAGCAGTCCCCAGGGGAATGAGCAGTTCTTC. Translating gives CASSPQGNEQFF.

This clone was seen once. J is TRBJ1-1 and V is TRBV21-1; TRBD1 is the table's D call, not checked against the DNA. TRBV21-1 is termed a pseudogene. There are 16 residues in the CDR3. The CDR3 region is CASSKVVTGVGTEAFF. The CDR3 region has the DNA TGTGCCAGCAGCAAAGTGGTGACAGGGGTTGGCACTGAAGCTTTCTTT.

The J gene is TRBJ2-3, the V gene TRBV6-4; D unclear. Germline CDR1 reads MRHNA; CDR2 reads SNTAGT. Between the trimmed V and J ends, which lost 4 bases and 1 base, there was a span of 9 bases. CDR3 length: 14 amino acids. As DNA, the CDR3 is TGTGCCAGCAGTGTGGCAGTTGGCACAGATACGCAGTATTTT. The encoded protein is CASSVAVGTDTQYF.

CDR3 sequence: CASRQGAGNTIYF. The CDR3 DNA reads as TGTGCCAGTAGACAGGGAGCCGGAAACACCATATATTTT. The chain recombines TRBV19 with TRBJ1-3; D perhaps matches TRBD1 (6 bases). In germline, CDR1 is LNHDA, CDR2 SQIVND (reference sequence). The V end lost 6 bases, the J end lost 4 bases, and 10 bases lay between the germline ends. The CDR3 runs 13 residues.

The rearrangement uses TRBV2 and TRBJ2-6; D gene unclear. V was clipped by 4 bases and J by 2 bases, with 9 bases between them. The germline gives CDR1 SNHLY, CDR2 FYNNEI. The CDR3 extends over 15 amino acids. CDR3 nucleotide sequence: TGTGCCAGCAGTGTAATCCGGGCTGGGGCCAACGTCCTGACTTTC. Its protein is CASSVIRAGANVLTF.

The sample holds a few counts of this clone. This chain uses TRBV6-4 with TRBJ2-6, with 8 positions matching TRBD2. V lost 4 bases to trimming and J lost 0 bases; unmatched junction nucleotides: 5. CDR1 MRHNA and CDR2 SNTAGT come from the germline V gene. The CDR3 totals 17 residues. The CDR3 bases are TGTGCCAGCAGTGGCGGGGGGCGATCCTCTGGGGCCAACGTCCTGACTTTC. It translates to CASSGGGRSSGANVLTF.

This clone was seen a single time. This chain connects TRBV30 to TRBJ1-2; 9 bases fit TRBD1. J gave up 3 bases and V 3 bases, and 8 bases lay outside the gene matches. Per germline, CDR1 GTSNPN and CDR2 SVGIG (reference sequence). The CDR3 covers 15 residues. The CDR3 nucleotides read TGTGCCTGGAGGCCCGGGACAGGGACCCACTATGGCTACACCTTC. This sequence encodes CAWRPGTGTHYGYTF. Using reference TRBV30 and TRBJ1-2 for the parts outside the CDR3, the full variable domain is SQTIHQWPATLVQPVGSPLSLECTVEGTSNPNLYWYRQAAGRGLQLLFYSVGIGQISSEVPQNLSASRPQDRQFILSSKKLLLSDSGFYLCAWRPGTGTHYGYTFGSGTRLTVV.

The chain couples TRBV30 to TRBJ1-6; D is perhaps TRBD1 (6 bases). CDR3 length: 13 residues. Germline V lookup: CDR1 GTSNPN, CDR2 SVGIG (reference sequence). V shed 7 bases and J shed 7 bases, with 14 bases lying between them. CDR3 sequence reads: CAYGQILNSPLHF. The CDR3 nucleotides read TGTGCCTACGGACAGATCCTGAATTCACCCCTCCACTTT.

The chain is built from TRBV5-1 and TRBJ2-1; 10 positions agree with TRBD2. Germline trimming cut 1 base from V and 1 base from J; bases unmatched to any gene: 11. CDR1 and CDR2 (germline): SGHRS, YFSETQ. The CDR3 extends over 19 amino acids. CDR3 sequence (DNA): TGCGCCAGCAGCTTGCGTGGCTTCCTAGCGGGGGCTTCCTACAATGAGCAGTTCTTC. Protein sequence: CASSLRGFLAGASYNEQFF.

The chain uses TRBV7-2 and TRBJ2-7; the match to TRBD2 covers 11 bases. V lost 2 bases to trimming and J lost 2 bases; unmatched junction nucleotides: 8. The CDR3 is 17 amino acids. CDR1 SGHTA and CDR2 FQGNSA come from the germline V gene. The DNA of the CDR3 is TGTGCCAGCAGCTTAAGGGGAACTAGCGGGGGAACCTACGAGCAGTACTTC. It encodes CASSLRGTSGGTYEQYF.

CDR3 sequence reads: CATTTFEGSRGWEKLFF. CDR3 nucleotide sequence: TGTGCCACCACTACCTTCGAAGGGAGCAGGGGATGGGAAAAACTGTTTTTT. The chain combines TRBV15 with TRBJ1-4; possibly TRBD1 for D (6 bases). There are 17 residues in the CDR3. V dropped 7 bases and J dropped 8 bases, with 26 bases sitting between them. Germline V gene data show CDR1 as LNHNV and CDR2 as YYDKDF (reference sequence).